This T cell receptor (beta chain) appears in the sequencing data of a study of cytotoxic CD8 clonotypes in ibrutinib-treated CLL. On the study more broadly: In all, under twelve patients were relapsed/refractory, some 15 were treatment-naive and roughly 18 were IGHV unmutated.

Some clones are missing from TCRdb's copy, which holds only in-frame ones; the method was immunoSEQ multiplex PCR. Among about 57,000 clones listed, over 55% were seen once. The receptor comes from a human donor with chronic lymphocytic leukemia. Sample: PBMCs, taken after 24 months of ibrutinib treatment.

In DNA, the CDR3 is TGCGCCAGCAGCCCAGAGGGGGGAAAGTATCAGCCCCAGCATTTT. It yields the protein CASSPEGGKYQPQHF. The chain has TRBV5-1 and TRBJ1-5; tentative D call: TRBD1 (6 bases). CDR3 length: 15 amino acids. The ends were cut back, 4 bases at V and 5 bases at J, with 16 bases in the middle. Germline assignment: CDR1 SGHRS and CDR2 YFSETQ.